The 5 T cell receptor beta chains below were found in one sample sequenced in a study of T cell responses to AZD1222 COVID-19 vaccine. Profiling relied on immunoSEQ multiplex PCR, and the TCRdb table lists in-frame clones only, not all of them. The table includes fewer than 150,000 clones, about 85% detected once. The sequences come from peripheral blood, collected on day 0 of AZD1222 vaccination. Receptors were obtained from an adult in good health.

The V call is TRBV7-9, the J call TRBJ1-6, with D perhaps TRBD1 (5 bases). This CDR3 comprises 14 residues. The germline V gene encodes CDR1 SEHNR and CDR2 FQNEAQ (reference sequence). V lost 7 bases, J lost 11 bases, and 18 bases lay in between. As DNA, the CDR3 is TGTGCCAGCACCCCGGCAGGGCTCGGGGCACCCCTCCACTTT. Protein product: CASTPAGLGAPLHF.

This chain links TRBV27 with TRBJ2-4; D is perhaps TRBD1 (6 bases). Trimming cost V 2 bases and J 2 bases, with 16 bases left between them. Germline V CDR1 and CDR2: MNHEY, SMNVEV (reference sequence). The CDR3 runs to 17 residues. CDR3 nucleotides: TGTGCCAGCAGTTTAACCGGACAACAGGGCTCCAAAAACATTCAGTACTTC. Protein product: CASSLTGQQGSKNIQYF.

This clone has only one observation. V usage is TRBV7-8 and J usage is TRBJ1-3; TRBD1 aligns across 8 bases. Germline values: CDR1 SGHVS, CDR2 FQNEAQ. The CDR3 has 16 amino acids. V shed 3 bases, J shed 0 bases, and the junction held 4 bases outside the gene matches. DNA for the CDR3: TGTGCCAGCAGCTTCAAGACAGGGGACTCTGGAAACACCATATATTTT. Translation: CASSFKTGDSGNTIYF.

With regard to this clone: This sample includes further DNA sequences coding for the same CDR3. The gene calls are TRBV6-2 or TRBV6-3 and TRBJ2-7, with 7 nucleotides matching TRBD2. The CDR3 loop spans 15 amino acids. The V segment lost 4 bases and the J segment 3 bases; nucleotides outside the gene matches: 9. Germline assignment: CDR1 MNHEY and CDR2 SVGEGT. In nucleotides, the CDR3 is TGTGCCAGCAGTTTACCAGGACTAGGAAGCTACGAGCAGTACTTC. This encodes CASSLPGLGSYEQYF.

The V gene is TRBV19, the J gene TRBJ2-3; 8 positions match TRBD1. This CDR3 spans 13 amino acids. CDR1 and CDR2 (germline): LNHDA, SQIVND (reference sequence). The ends lost 10 bases at V and 0 bases at J; junction bases unmatched: 3. The chain's CDR3 is CATDRGSTDTQYF. CDR3 bases: TGTGCCACCGACAGGGGCAGCACAGATACGCAGTATTTT. Looking up the rest from reference TRBV19 and TRBJ2-3 gives the full variable domain: DGGITQSPKYLFRKEGQNVTLSCEQNLNHDAMYWYRQDPGQGLRLIYYSQIVNDFQKGDIAEGYSVSREKKESFPLTVTSAQKNPTAFYLCATDRGSTDTQYFGPGTRLTVL.